Shown below are 25 T cell receptor beta chains from a single sample sequenced in a study of T cells in Graves' hyperthyroidism and ophthalmopathy. There were TCR beta CDR3 regions amplified from RNA transcripts. The TCR CDR3 first-round RT-PCR relied on the HTBI primer set. Each CDR3 protein is one row after TCRdb ran MiXCR on the multiplex PCR reads. The table has around 800,000 distinct CDR3 sequences, over 35% seen once. Sequenced material: blood. All receptors derive from a man aged 18 to 30 with Graves' hyperthyroidism.

In its sample, this clonotype was seen many times. This chain connects TRBV20-1 to TRBJ1-5, with no clear D. The ends were cut back, 2 bases at V and 3 bases at J, with 11 bases in the middle. Germline V gene sequence: CDR1 DFQATT, CDR2 SNEGSKA (reference sequence). This CDR3 region has 14 residues. The CDR3 is CSARPRGLNQPQHF. DNA of the CDR3: TGCAGTGCTAGACCCCGCGGGCTCAATCAGCCCCAGCATTTT.

The rearrangement uses TRBV12-3 or TRBV12-4 and TRBJ1-2; possible D gene TRBD1, 6 bases. The CDR3 has 14 amino acids. CDR3 DNA: TGTGCTAGTGGTTTACAGGGTTCTAACTATGGCTACACCTTC. It codes for CASGLQGSNYGYTF.

The chain has TRBV9 and TRBJ1-1, with 7 bases fitting TRBD1. CDR1 is SGDLS and CDR2 is YYNGEE in the germline V gene. The CDR3 covers 17 residues. J lost 2 bases, V lost 0 bases, and 10 bases had no gene match. CDR3 residues: CASSVGKGARGNTEAFF. The CDR3, as DNA: TGTGCCAGCAGCGTAGGAAAGGGGGCGCGAGGAAACACTGAAGCTTTCTTT.

This clonotype has ten or more counts. The chain has TRBV12-3 or TRBV12-4 and TRBJ1-6; unclear D gene. Deletions cut 5 bases from V and 7 bases from J, with 9 bases between. The CDR3 covers 13 residues. The CDR3 here is CASSARRNSPLHF. The CDR3 bases are TGTGCCAGCAGTGCCCGACGGAATTCACCCCTCCACTTT.

This clonotype showed up many times. The chain recombines TRBV29-1 with TRBJ2-6; the match to TRBD2 covers 8 bases. Losses at the gene ends were 6 bases for V and 3 bases for J; bases not matched to a gene: 13. The CDR3 totals 17 residues. Germline values: CDR1 SQVTM, CDR2 ANQGSEA. CDR3 protein: CSVPGGSTSGGANVLTF. DNA of the CDR3: TGCAGCGTCCCCGGGGGCAGTACTAGCGGTGGGGCCAACGTCCTGACTTTC.

Concerning this clonotype: This may be a read error: a much more frequent sequence differs by one nucleotide. V and J are TRBV7-2 and TRBJ1-2; possible D gene TRBD1, 5 bases. This CDR3 region has 13 residues. The germline CDR1 and CDR2 sequences are SGHTA and FQGNSA. V lost 3 bases, J lost 7 bases, and 12 bases lay in between. CDR3 DNA: TGTGCCAGCAGCTTCGGCAGGGAGGGTGGCTACACCTTC. This gives the protein CASSFGREGGYTF.

Turning to this clonotype: Just one base apart from a much larger clone, this may be a read error. The rearrangement joins TRBV7-9 to TRBJ2-5; tentatively, D is TRBD2 (5 bases). V was trimmed by 6 bases and J by 5 bases, leaving 13 bases between them. CDR3 length: 13 amino acids. The germline V gene encodes CDR1 SEHNR and CDR2 FQNEAQ (reference sequence). The CDR3 DNA sequence: TGTGCCAGCAGTTGGACCGAGCGGGAGACCCAGTACTTC. Translated, it gives CASSWTERETQYF.

J is TRBJ1-4 and V is TRBV7-8, with 7 bases matching TRBD1. J lost 5 bases, V lost 5 bases, and 2 bases had no gene match. The CDR3 is made up of 13 amino acids. CDR1 is SGHVS and CDR2 is FQNEAQ in the germline V gene. CDR3 sequence: CASSMTGNEKLFF. In nucleotides, the CDR3 is TGTGCCAGCAGCATGACAGGGAATGAAAAACTGTTTTTT.

This clonotype was seen more than once but under ten times. The V call is TRBV11-2, the J call TRBJ1-6; perhaps TRBD1 as D (5 bases). Trimming stripped 5 bases from V and 7 bases from J, with 15 bases between. The CDR3 has 15 residues. Germline-derived CDR1 and CDR2 are SGHAT and FQNNGV. CDR3 loop: CASSELGGSNSPLHF. DNA for the CDR3: TGTGCCAGCAGCGAACTGGGGGGTTCCAATTCACCCCTCCACTTT.

As concerns this clonotype: This may arise from a read error, as a much more abundant clone is one base away. V gene TRBV7-9 combines with J gene TRBJ2-6; 9 positions match TRBD1. This CDR3 is 17 amino acids long. Germline V gene lookup returns CDR1 SEHNR and CDR2 FQNEAQ (reference sequence). The CDR3 nucleotides read TGTGCCAGCAGCAGGGGACAGGGCCTCTCTGAGGCCAACGTCCTGACTTTC. It is translated as CASSRGQGLSEANVLTF.

This clonotype was seen once. V is TRBV10-2 and J is TRBJ1-5; possibly TRBD1 for D (5 bases). Trimming shortened V by 7 bases and J by 8 bases, and 21 bases separated the two germline ends. The CDR3 contains 15 residues. Germline CDR1 is WSHSY and CDR2 is SAAADI. CDR3 sequence reads: CASTNTGGVVKPQHF. DNA for the CDR3: TGCGCCAGCACTAATACCGGAGGGGTGGTGAAGCCCCAGCATTTT.

The rearrangement uses TRBV10-2 and TRBJ2-7; no reliable D call. The CDR3 extends over 13 amino acids. V was cut by 4 bases and J by 4 bases, with 11 bases left in between. Germline lookup yields CDR1 WSHSY and CDR2 SAAADI. The CDR3 protein is CASSVLGRYEQYF. DNA of the CDR3: TGCGCCAGCAGTGTTTTGGGTCGATACGAGCAGTACTTC.

The V and J genes are TRBV5-1 and TRBJ2-5; tentative D call: TRBD2 (6 bases). Germline CDR1 reads SGHRS; CDR2 reads YFSETQ. The V end lost 5 bases, the J end lost 5 bases, and 19 bases lay between the germline ends. The CDR3 spans 15 residues. CDR3 in DNA: TGCGCCAGCAGAATGGGCGGGATATCAAAGGAGACCCAGTACTTC. Residues: CASRMGGISKETQYF.

The genes are TRBV29-1 and TRBJ2-2; D is unresolved. CDR1 SQVTM and CDR2 ANQGSEA come from the germline V gene. CDR3 length equals 11 residues. V lost 8 bases and J lost 8, with 12 bases in between. CDR3 DNA sequence: TGCAGCTTAGACTGGGATGGGGAGCTGTTTTTT. Translation: CSLDWDGELFF.

This clonotype showed up just a few times. The V and J genes are TRBV6-1 and TRBJ2-7; D is unresolved. Germline lookup yields CDR1 MNHNS and CDR2 SASEGT. The CDR3 spans 13 residues. V was cut by 0 bases and J by 7 bases, with 10 bases left in between. The CDR3 coding sequence is TGTGCCAGCAGTGAAGCACCGGCTCGGGAGCAGTACTTC. Translation gives CASSEAPAREQYF.

The chain carries TRBV2 and TRBJ2-5; no firm D call. Trimming removed 5 bases from V and 4 bases from J, with 14 bases in between. This CDR3 region has 14 residues. Germline V gives CDR1 SNHLY, CDR2 FYNNEI. The CDR3 loop reads CASSYTEVLETQYF. DNA for the CDR3: TGTGCCAGCAGTTACACAGAGGTCCTAGAGACCCAGTACTTC.

This chain uses TRBV6-1 with TRBJ1-1, with 9 bases lining up with TRBD1. Per germline, CDR1 MNHNS and CDR2 SASEGT. The trim removed 3 bases at V and 7 bases at J, leaving 6 bases unmatched. This CDR3 comprises 14 residues. The chain's CDR3 is CASSETGGNGEAFF. DNA for the CDR3: TGTGCCAGCAGTGAGACAGGGGGTAATGGTGAAGCTTTCTTT.

The chain is built from TRBV25-1 and TRBJ1-2; weak D call: TRBD1 (5 bases). The CDR3 runs 13 residues. V lost 5 bases and J 4 bases, leaving 11 bases between the germline ends. Germline assignment: CDR1 MGHDK and CDR2 SYGVNS. Here the CDR3 reads CASSHTGTYGYTF. The DNA of the CDR3 is TGTGCCAGCAGTCATACAGGAACCTATGGCTACACCTTC.

This clonotype was detected many times. The chain has TRBV6-6 and TRBJ2-2; the D gene is possibly TRBD2 (5 bases). Germline CDR1 MNHNY, CDR2 SVGAGI (reference sequence). The CDR3 spans 12 residues. The V and J ends lost 6 bases and 6 bases respectively, with 8 bases between them. The CDR3 sequence: CASSQAAGELFF. The CDR3 nucleotides are TGTGCCAGCAGCCAAGCGGCCGGGGAGCTGTTTTTT.

The chain carries TRBV7-2 and TRBJ1-5; TRBD1 is a possible D gene (6 bases). Trimming left V 6 bases short and J 11 bases short, with 14 bases between. CDR1 SGHTA and CDR2 FQGNSA come from the germline V gene. The CDR3 extends over 12 amino acids. The DNA for the CDR3 is TGTGCCAGCAGTTCACAGGGTACAGCCCAGCATTTT. Translation gives CASSSQGTAQHF. The variable domain in full, with the rest retrieved from reference TRBV7-2 and TRBJ1-5, is GAGVSQSPSNKVTEKGKDVELRCDPISGHTALYWYRQSLGQGLEFLIYFQGNSAPDKSGLPSDRFSAERTGGSVSTLTIQRTQQEDSAVYLCASSSQGTAQHFGDGTRLSIL.

This rearrangement joins TRBV7-2 to TRBJ2-7; D gene unclear. Trimming removed 7 bases from V and 4 bases from J, with 11 bases in between. Germline V lookup: CDR1 SGHTA, CDR2 FQGNSA. The CDR3 is made up of 12 amino acids. CDR3 sequence (DNA): TGTGCCAGCAAGAGTGGGTATTACGAGCAGTACTTC. It codes for CASKSGYYEQYF. Looking up the rest from reference TRBV7-2 and TRBJ2-7 gives the full variable domain: GAGVSQSPSNKVTEKGKDVELRCDPISGHTALYWYRQSLGQGLEFLIYFQGNSAPDKSGLPSDRFSAERTGGSVSTLTIQRTQQEDSAVYLCASKSGYYEQYFGPGTRLTVT.

This clonotype was seen at least ten times. The gene calls are TRBV19 and TRBJ1-1, with TRBD1 matching over 10 bases. From germline, CDR1 is LNHDA and CDR2 SQIVND (reference sequence). This CDR3 is built from 16 residues. V was pared by 6 bases and J by 0 bases, with 7 bases of the junction left unmatched. This CDR3 is CASSSTGQGLNTEAFF. CDR3 in DNA: TGTGCCAGTAGCAGCACGGGACAGGGGCTGAACACTGAAGCTTTCTTT. The full variable domain, in which reference TRBV19 and TRBJ1-1 provide the parts outside the CDR3, is DGGITQSPKYLFRKEGQNVTLSCEQNLNHDAMYWYRQDPGQGLRLIYYSQIVNDFQKGDIAEGYSVSREKKESFPLTVTSAQKNPTAFYLCASSSTGQGLNTEAFFGQGTRLTVV.

This clonotype showed up many times. V gene TRBV5-1 combines with J gene TRBJ1-2; D is unclear. V was shortened by 3 bases and J by 0 bases, with 21 bases between the two germline ends. The CDR3 has 18 residues. Germline loops: CDR1 SGHRS, CDR2 YFSETQ. CDR3 sequence (DNA): TGCGCCAGCAGCTCTCAACCCTCGGCCGGGTTATCTAACTATGGCTACACCTTC. Translated, it gives CASSSQPSAGLSNYGYTF.

A word on this clonotype: At one end the junction does not follow the germline gene, possibly because of a read error. The CDR3, as DNA: TGTGCCAGTAGTACTAGCGGGAGCACGGATACGCAGTATTTT. This translates into CASSTSGSTDTQYF. V and J are TRBV19 and TRBJ2-3, with 10 bases lining up with TRBD2. Germline V gene lookup returns CDR1 LNHDA and CDR2 SQIVND (reference sequence). The CDR3 spans 14 residues. Looking up the rest from reference TRBV19 and TRBJ2-3 gives the full variable domain: DGGITQSPKYLFRKEGQNVTLSCEQNLNHDAMYWYRQDPGQGLRLIYYSQIVNDFQKGDIAEGYSVSREKKESFPLTVTSAQKNPTAFYLCASSTSGSTDTQYFGPGTRLTVL.

This chain links TRBV5-1 with TRBJ2-7; tentative D call: TRBD2 (6 bases). The germline gives CDR1 SGHRS, CDR2 YFSETQ. The CDR3 totals 16 residues. The germline V and J ends were trimmed by 0 bases and 4 bases, with 17 bases remaining between them. CDR3 amino acids: CASSLANAGSWYEQYF. The CDR3 DNA reads TGCGCCAGCAGCTTGGCCAATGCGGGGAGTTGGTACGAGCAGTACTTC.